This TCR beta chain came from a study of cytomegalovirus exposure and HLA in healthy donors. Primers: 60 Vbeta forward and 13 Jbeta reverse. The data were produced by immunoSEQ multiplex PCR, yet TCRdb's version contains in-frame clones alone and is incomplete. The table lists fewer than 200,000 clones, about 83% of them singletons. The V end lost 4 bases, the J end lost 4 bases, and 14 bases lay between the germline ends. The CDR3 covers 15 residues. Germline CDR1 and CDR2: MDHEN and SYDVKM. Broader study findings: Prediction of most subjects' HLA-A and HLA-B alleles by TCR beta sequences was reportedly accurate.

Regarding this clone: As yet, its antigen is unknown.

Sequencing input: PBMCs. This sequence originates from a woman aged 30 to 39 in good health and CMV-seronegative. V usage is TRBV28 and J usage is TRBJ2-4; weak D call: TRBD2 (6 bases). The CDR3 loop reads CASSSRGTLKNIQYF. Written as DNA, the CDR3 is TGTGCCAGCAGTTCCCGGGGGACCCTAAAAAACATTCAGTACTTC.